Sequencing of this T cell receptor (beta chain) was carried out in a study of cytomegalovirus exposure and HLA in healthy donors (dated by TCRdb to about 2017). A note on the overall study: According to an earlier analysis of a few hundred of the donors, about 179 million T cells yielded over 100 million unique TCR beta sequences and 276 Gb of sequence data. In addition to the first cohort of about 650 subjects, a separate validation cohort of approximately 130 different subjects was used. In the later analysis, no new phenotypic data were used to find candidate immune exposures; instead, reliance was placed on TCR beta sequences and their occurrence across donors. All discovery cohort repertoires had been generated on a single sequencing platform. Class I and class II HLA loci were covered by the typing at four-digit resolution. A later genetic analysis took genome-wide SNP genotypes for about 55% of the roughly 670 donors and used that subset as a discovery cohort. Typing coverage differed by locus: A, B, C, DRB1 and DQB1 were typed in roughly 620-630 donors, DQA1 in roughly 510, DPA1 in approximately 600, and DPB1 in around 490. The study combined high-throughput TCR immunosequencing, statistical association of individual TCRs with disease status, and machine learning to predict cytomegalovirus infection status. A later analysis re-analyzed previously published TCR beta repertoires from roughly 600 donors and added high-resolution HLA genotyping to study TCR occurrence patterns. The study used immunosequencing to profile the T cell repertoires of about 670 subjects and linked those repertoires to cytomegalovirus serostatus. The study aimed to test whether cataloging public T cell receptors could reveal signatures of past pathogen exposure. Five DR-DQ haplotypes were handled as single units for association and clustering because linkage in the cohort was strong. Across approximately 400 genotyped donors of the cohort, an average of approximately 240,000 unique TCR beta nucleotide sequences per donor were sequenced, and roughly 18% of those sequences were non-productive. Of the approximately 400 genotyped donors, around 81% fell in the genetic ancestry cluster associated with self-reported Caucasian donors. Donor age, sex, ethnicity and CMV serostatus were compiled together with the repertoire data. In an earlier analysis of about 590 of the donors, high-throughput TCR beta sequencing was used to judge whether each TCR beta V gene segment behaved as functional or pseudogenic. An early release that covered approximately 600 HLA-typed donors contained approximately 290 gigabases of sequencing data and tens of millions of unique TCR sequences. What the study reported, not specific to this receptor: V-gene and J-gene trimming of TCR beta chains was associated with a missense DCLRE1C variant in a later genetic analysis, and the association was replicated in an independent cohort. Across donors, most TCR sequences were observed very rarely, whereas some public TCRs were present in many individuals. Assigning TCR associations to individual alleles was difficult when HLA alleles, especially DR and DQ, strongly co-occurred. Immune exposure information for the cohort was limited to CMV serostatus. A further reported finding was that TCR beta sequences accurately predicted the HLA-A and HLA-B alleles for most subjects in the first cohort. In both the original and validation cohorts, the classifier was reported to diagnose cytomegalovirus status with high specificity and sensitivity. The earlier analysis of approximately 590 of the donors excluded approximately 15 rarely observed V segments, including chromosome 9 orphons, because counts were too low. Sequencing depth was assumed to be roughly uniform across donors in the presence/absence analyses, though that assumption may not hold. The authors suggested that the approach could potentially be extended to other disease states and immunological phenotypes. In a later analysis, HLA-associated TCR beta chains were found to be more clonally expanded and to have lower generation probabilities than equally common non-associated chains. In vitro tests confirmed that a few of the cytomegalovirus-associated TCR beta chains recognize cytomegalovirus antigens. Broadly in line with IMGT annotations, most TCR beta V segments showed up in productive rearrangements about 90% or about 30% of the time in an earlier analysis of roughly 590 of the donors. A later analysis reported that several top co-occurrence clusters appeared linked to parvovirus B19, influenza, CMV and Epstein-Barr virus. In the study, 164 TCR beta chains were listed as associated with cytomegalovirus. According to a later analysis, TCR association rates differed among HLA loci, with DRB1 alleles showing the most associated TCRs and HLA-C alleles showing the fewest. Linkage disequilibrium might explain the correlated functional status among segregating V segments, but an unknown experimental factor could not be excluded. Because HLA typing was unavailable for some donors at each locus, only the typed subset was used in association tests. According to a later genetic analysis, donors in an Asian-associated ancestry cluster had fewer N-insertions in productive TCRs than the approximately 650-donor mean. In this cohort, only TCR beta chains were sequenced, and detectable features were limited by the absence of alpha or paired-chain data. A later analysis associated 15,000 or so TCR beta sequences with specific HLA alleles at a false discovery rate of 0.05. A cluster of highly shared sequence variants was judged likely to represent a technical artifact of the sequencing pipeline. According to a later analysis, most CMV-associated TCR beta chains appeared to be HLA-restricted, and the HLA associations seemed to be driven largely by CMV exposure.

Library preparation employed the immunoSEQ multiplex PCR assay. A mixture of 60 forward primers for TCR Vbeta segments and 13 reverse primers for TCR Jbeta segments was used in the multiplex PCR. The CDR3 region of rearranged TCR beta genes was amplified from genomic DNA with a multiplex PCR assay. Amplified TCR beta libraries were sequenced as 87-base-pair reads on the Illumina HiSeq System. On the authors' methods: In a later analysis, tens of millions of unique TCR beta chains were counted across the 690 or so repertoires, and about 10 million of these chains were shared by at least two donors. Raw reads were error-corrected and collapsed into unique sequences with a nearest-neighbor algorithm that merged closely related sequences to remove PCR and sequencing errors. CDR3 sequences were aligned to IMGT reference sequences to assign V, D and J gene segments. Each retained sequence needed at least a six-nucleotide match to both a V gene segment and a J gene segment. A rearrangement was called productive if the CDR3 had no stop codons and remained in frame with V and J, and every other rearrangement was called non-productive. CDR3 was defined by IMGT convention, running from the second conserved V-encoded cysteine to the conserved J-encoded phenylalanine. The earlier analysis of about 570 of the donors excluded any sequence lacking an unambiguous match to a single V gene segment. In an earlier analysis of more than 500 of the donors, a V segment was called functional when productive rearrangements were above 56.7%, and segregating when the standard deviation between donors exceeded 5%. A statistical classification framework was developed to diagnose cytomegalovirus status using the catalog of TCR beta chain sequences. In a later analysis, TCR nucleotide sequences were compared against IMGT/GENE-DB human TR gene sequences so that V and J genes could be assigned. In a later analysis, CDR3 sequences and most-parsimonious VDJ recombination scenarios were assigned using the TCRdist pipeline. A later analysis defined each TCR beta chain by its CDR3 amino acid sequence plus V-gene family, and excluded reads lacking a unique V-gene family. As a way to deal with suspected cross-contamination and a sequencing artifact, a later analysis dropped 450 to 600 nucleotide sequences that were highly shared and had low generation probability. In a later analysis, a clonal expansion index for each public chain was calculated from normalized within-repertoire ranks of inferred template counts. In a later analysis, generation probabilities were computed using a VDJ recombination model fitted to out-of-frame rearrangements, and the results were checked against IGoR. In a later analysis, TCR-TCR, TCR-HLA and TCR-CMV co-occurrence was scored with hypergeometric tests, and a repertoire-size bias correction was applied to TCR pairs. A later analysis estimated false discovery rates by permuting HLA or CMV assignments 20 times. In a later analysis, co-occurring TCRs were grouped with DBSCAN, and TCRdist sequence similarity was added when clustering was performed within HLA-allele-positive subsets. Repertoires with fewer than 30,000 or more than 120,000 public chains, plus five repertoires with anomalous nucleotide sharing, were excluded from co-occurrence clustering. Sourced from immuneACCESS, this table was stored by TCRdb with only in-frame sequences that have V and J called. A share of the clones is absent; for the studies checked, an unresolved V gene accounts for under half, and the remainder has no known explanation. The DNA was the basis for D and trimming; V, J and clone size are from that table. The sample table lists around 150,000 clones, around 80% of them with a count of one. The ten largest clones take up over 1.2% of the sample.

Worth noting for this clone: Its antigen specificity is not known. No per-base quality is available; no much larger clone lies one base away.

The cohort comprised 666 healthy bone marrow donors. At the time of sampling, every cohort member was nominally healthy, though immune exposures that went unrecorded were likely present. The donor was CMV seropositive and was included in the group of 250 to 350 seropositive cohort members. Each donor provided a peripheral blood sample, and peripheral blood mononuclear cells were used for TCR beta sequencing. Genomic DNA extraction from the blood cell samples was performed with the Qiagen DNeasy Blood Extraction Kit. Material for sequencing was PBMCs. This sequence was found in a girl aged 10 to 17 in good health and CMV-seropositive.

This receptor carries the CDR3 CASSSGGAPGTQYF. The nucleotide sequence reads as follows: TGTGCTAGCTCTAGCGGGGGGGCCCCAGGGACCCAGTACTTC. This chain is built from TRBV7-7 and TRBJ2-5; TRBD2 matches 12 bases in the middle. The CDR3 starts with the cysteine, ends with the phenylalanine, and has 14 residues. Only the CDR3 portion is preserved as DNA: 42 bases, with reading frame beginning at the first base. CDR1 and CDR2, looked up from the germline V gene (reference sequence), are SSHAT and FNYEAQ.